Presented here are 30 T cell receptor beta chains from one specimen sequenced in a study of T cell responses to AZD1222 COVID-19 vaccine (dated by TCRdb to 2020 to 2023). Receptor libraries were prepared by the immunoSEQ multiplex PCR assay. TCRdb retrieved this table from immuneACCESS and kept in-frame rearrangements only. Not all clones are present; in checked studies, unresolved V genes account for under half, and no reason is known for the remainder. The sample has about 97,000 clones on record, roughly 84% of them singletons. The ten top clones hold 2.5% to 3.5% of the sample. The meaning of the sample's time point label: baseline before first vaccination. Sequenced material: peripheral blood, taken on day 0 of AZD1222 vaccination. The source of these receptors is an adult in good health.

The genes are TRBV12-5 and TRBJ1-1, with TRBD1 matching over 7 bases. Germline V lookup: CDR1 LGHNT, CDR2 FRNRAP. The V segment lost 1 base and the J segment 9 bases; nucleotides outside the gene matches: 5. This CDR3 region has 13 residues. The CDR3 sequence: CASGLGGGRKAFF. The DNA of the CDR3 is TGTGCTAGTGGTTTGGGAGGGGGCCGGAAAGCTTTCTTT.

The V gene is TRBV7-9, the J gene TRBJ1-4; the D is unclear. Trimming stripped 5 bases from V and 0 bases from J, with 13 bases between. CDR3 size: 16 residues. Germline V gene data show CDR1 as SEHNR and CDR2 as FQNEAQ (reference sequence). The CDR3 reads CASSRVRGATNEKLFF. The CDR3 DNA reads TGTGCCAGCAGCCGAGTGCGCGGTGCAACTAATGAAAAACTGTTTTTT.

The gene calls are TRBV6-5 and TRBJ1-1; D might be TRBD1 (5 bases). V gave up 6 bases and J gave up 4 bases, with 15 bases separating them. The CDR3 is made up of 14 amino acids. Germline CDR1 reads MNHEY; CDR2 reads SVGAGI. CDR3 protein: CASSLLGTGTEAFF. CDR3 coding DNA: TGTGCCAGCAGCTTGTTGGGGACGGGCACTGAAGCTTTCTTT.

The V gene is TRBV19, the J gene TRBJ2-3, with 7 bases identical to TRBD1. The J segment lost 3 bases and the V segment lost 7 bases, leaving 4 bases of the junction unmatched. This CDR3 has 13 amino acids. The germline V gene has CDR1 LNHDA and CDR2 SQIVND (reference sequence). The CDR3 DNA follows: TGTGCCAGTACCTCGACAGGGACAGATACGCAGTATTTT. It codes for CASTSTGTDTQYF.

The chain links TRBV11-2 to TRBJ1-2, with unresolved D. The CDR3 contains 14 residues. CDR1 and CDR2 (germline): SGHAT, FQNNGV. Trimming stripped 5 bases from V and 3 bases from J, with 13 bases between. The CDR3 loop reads CASSPTDGYYGYTF. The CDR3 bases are TGTGCCAGCAGCCCAACGGACGGGTACTATGGCTACACCTTC. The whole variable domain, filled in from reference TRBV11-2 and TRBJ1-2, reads EAGVAQSPRYKIIEKRQSVAFWCNPISGHATLYWYQQILGQGPKLLIQFQNNGVVDDSQLPKDRFSAERLKGVDSTLKIQPAKLEDSAVYLCASSPTDGYYGYTFGSGTRLTVV.

DNA for the CDR3: TGTGCCAGCAACGACGGACGGGGGGGCAATAATGAAAAACTGTTTTTT. Protein sequence: CASNDGRGGNNEKLFF. This chain joins TRBV6-6 and TRBJ1-4, with D tentatively TRBD1 (6 bases). The CDR3 is 16 amino acids. The V gene lost 7 bases and the J gene lost 4 bases, with 19 bases spanning the gap. Per the germline V gene, CDR1 is MNHNY and CDR2 is SVGAGI (reference sequence).

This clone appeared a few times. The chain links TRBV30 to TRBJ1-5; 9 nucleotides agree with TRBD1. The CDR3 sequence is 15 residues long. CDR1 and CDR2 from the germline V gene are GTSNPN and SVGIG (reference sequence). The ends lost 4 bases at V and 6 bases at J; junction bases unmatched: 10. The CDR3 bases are TGTGCCTGGAAAGAGGTGGGACAGGGCGGTCAGCCCCAGCATTTT. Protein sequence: CAWKEVGQGGQPQHF.

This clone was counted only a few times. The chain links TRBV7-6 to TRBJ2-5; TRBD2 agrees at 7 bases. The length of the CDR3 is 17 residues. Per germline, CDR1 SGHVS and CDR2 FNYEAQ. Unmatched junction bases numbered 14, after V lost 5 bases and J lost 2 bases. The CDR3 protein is CASSPESRGTVQETQYF. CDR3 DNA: TGTGCCAGCAGCCCTGAATCGCGGGGGACTGTGCAAGAGACCCAGTACTTC.

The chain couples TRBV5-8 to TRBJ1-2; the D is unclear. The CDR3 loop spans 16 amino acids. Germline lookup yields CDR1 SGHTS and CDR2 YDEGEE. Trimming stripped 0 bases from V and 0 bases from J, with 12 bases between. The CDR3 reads CASSLVVGITNYGYTF. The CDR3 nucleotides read TGTGCCAGCAGCTTGGTCGTGGGAATCACTAACTATGGCTACACCTTC.

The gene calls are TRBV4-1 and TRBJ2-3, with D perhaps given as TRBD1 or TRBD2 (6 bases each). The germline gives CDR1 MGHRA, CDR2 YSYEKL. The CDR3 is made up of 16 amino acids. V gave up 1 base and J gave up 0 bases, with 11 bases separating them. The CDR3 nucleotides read TGCGCCAGCAGCCAAGGGGGGGCGGGCAGCACAGATACGCAGTATTTT. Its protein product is CASSQGGAGSTDTQYF.

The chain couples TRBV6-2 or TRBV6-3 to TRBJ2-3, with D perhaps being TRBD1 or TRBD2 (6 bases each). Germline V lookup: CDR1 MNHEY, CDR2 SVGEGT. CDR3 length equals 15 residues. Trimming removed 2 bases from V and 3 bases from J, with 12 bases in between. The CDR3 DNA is TGTGCCAGCAGTTACCTGGGGGGCGGAACAGATACGCAGTATTTT. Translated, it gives CASSYLGGGTDTQYF.

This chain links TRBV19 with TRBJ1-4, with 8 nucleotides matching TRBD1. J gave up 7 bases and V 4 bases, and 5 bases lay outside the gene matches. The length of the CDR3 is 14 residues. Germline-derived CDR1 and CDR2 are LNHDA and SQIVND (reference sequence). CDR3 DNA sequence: TGTGCCAGTAGTACCCAGGGGGCGGGTGAAAAACTGTTTTTT. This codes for CASSTQGAGEKLFF.

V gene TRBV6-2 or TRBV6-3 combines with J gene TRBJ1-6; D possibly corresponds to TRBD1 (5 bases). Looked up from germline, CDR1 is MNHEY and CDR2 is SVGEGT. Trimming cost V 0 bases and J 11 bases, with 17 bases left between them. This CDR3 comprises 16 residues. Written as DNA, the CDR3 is TGTGCCAGCAGTTACTCCCACAGGTTGGACGGGACACCCCTCCACTTT. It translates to CASSYSHRLDGTPLHF.

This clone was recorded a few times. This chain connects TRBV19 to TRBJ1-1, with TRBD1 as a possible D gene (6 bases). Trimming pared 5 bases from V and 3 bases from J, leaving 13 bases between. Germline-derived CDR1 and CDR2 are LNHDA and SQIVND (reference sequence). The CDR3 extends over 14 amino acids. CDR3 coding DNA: TGTGCCAGTAGTCCCACGGGGGCGCACACTGAAGCTTTCTTT. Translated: CASSPTGAHTEAFF.

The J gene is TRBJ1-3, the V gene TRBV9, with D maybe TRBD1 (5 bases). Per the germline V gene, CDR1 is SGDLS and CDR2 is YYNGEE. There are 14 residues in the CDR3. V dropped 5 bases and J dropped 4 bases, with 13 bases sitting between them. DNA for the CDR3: TGTGCCAGCAGGAGGGAGGGGACGGGAAACACCATATATTTT. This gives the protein CASRREGTGNTIYF. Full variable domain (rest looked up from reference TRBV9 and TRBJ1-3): DSGVTQTPKHLITATGQRVTLRCSPRSGDLSVYWYQQSLDQGLQFLIQYYNGEERAKGNILERFSAQQFPDLHSELNLSSLELGDSALYFCASRREGTGNTIYFGEGSWLTVV.

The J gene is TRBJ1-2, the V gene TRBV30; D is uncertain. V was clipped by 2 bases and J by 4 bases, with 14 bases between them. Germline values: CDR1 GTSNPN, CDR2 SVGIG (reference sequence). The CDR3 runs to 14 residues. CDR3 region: CAWSLPVPSYGYTF. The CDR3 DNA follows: TGTGCCTGGAGTTTGCCAGTACCGAGCTATGGCTACACCTTC.

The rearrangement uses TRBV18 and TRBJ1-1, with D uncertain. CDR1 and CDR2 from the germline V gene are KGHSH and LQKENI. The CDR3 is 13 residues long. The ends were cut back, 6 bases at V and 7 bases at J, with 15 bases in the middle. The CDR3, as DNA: TGTGCCAGCTCTGGGTCCCTAGGGTTTGAAGCTTTCTTT. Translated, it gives CASSGSLGFEAFF.

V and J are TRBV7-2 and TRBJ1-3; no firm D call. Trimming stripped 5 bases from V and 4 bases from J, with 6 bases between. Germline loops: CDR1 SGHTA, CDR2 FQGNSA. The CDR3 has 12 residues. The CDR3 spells CASSKWGNTIYF. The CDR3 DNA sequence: TGTGCCAGCAGCAAGTGGGGAAACACCATATATTTT.

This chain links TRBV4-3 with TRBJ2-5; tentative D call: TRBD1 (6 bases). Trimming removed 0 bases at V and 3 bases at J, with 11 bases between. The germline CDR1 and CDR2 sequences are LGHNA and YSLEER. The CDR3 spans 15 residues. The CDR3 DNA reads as TGCGCCAGCAGCCAAGAAGTCTCAGGGGAAGAGACCCAGTACTTC. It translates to CASSQEVSGEETQYF.

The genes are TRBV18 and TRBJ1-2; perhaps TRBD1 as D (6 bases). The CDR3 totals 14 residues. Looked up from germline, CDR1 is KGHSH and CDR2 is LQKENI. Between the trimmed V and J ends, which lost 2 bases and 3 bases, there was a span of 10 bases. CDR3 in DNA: TGTGCCAGCTCACCATGGAGGGGGTACTATGGCTACACCTTC. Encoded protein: CASSPWRGYYGYTF.

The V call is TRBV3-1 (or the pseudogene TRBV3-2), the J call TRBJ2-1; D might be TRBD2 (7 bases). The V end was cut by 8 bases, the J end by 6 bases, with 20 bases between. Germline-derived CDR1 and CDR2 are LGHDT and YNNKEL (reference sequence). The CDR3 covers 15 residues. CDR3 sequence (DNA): TGTGCCAGCTCCCAGGTAGGGGGGGCGGGCAATGAGCAGTTCTTC. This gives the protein CASSQVGGAGNEQFF.

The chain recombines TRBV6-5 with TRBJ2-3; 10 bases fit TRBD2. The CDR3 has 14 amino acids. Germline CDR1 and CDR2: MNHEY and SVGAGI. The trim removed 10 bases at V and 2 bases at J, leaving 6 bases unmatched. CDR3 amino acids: CATASGGNTDTQYF. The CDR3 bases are TGTGCCACCGCTAGCGGGGGCAACACAGATACGCAGTATTTT.

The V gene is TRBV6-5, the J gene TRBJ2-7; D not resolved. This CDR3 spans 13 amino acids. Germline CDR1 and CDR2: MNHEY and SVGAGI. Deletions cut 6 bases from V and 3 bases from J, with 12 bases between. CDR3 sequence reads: CASSREHGYEQYF. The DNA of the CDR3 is TGTGCCAGCAGCCGAGAACACGGCTACGAGCAGTACTTC.

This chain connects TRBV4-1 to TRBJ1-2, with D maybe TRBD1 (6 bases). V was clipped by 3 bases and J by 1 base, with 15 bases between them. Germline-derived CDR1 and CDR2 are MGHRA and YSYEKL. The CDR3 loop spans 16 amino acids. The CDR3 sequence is CASSQVPGTLNYGYTF. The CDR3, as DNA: TGCGCCAGCAGCCAGGTCCCCGGGACACTTAACTATGGCTACACCTTC.

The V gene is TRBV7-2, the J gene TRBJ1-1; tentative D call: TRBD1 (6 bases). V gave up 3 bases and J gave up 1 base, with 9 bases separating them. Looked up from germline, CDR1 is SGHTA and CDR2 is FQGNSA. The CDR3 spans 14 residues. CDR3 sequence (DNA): TGTGCCAGCAGCTTCCTCAGGGGGAACACTGAAGCTTTCTTT. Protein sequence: CASSFLRGNTEAFF.

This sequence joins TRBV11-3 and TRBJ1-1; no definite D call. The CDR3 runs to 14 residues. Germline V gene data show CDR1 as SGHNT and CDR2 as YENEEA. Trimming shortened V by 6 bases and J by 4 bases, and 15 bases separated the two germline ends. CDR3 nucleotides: TGTGCCAGCAGTCCGACTCGTCGGAGCACTGAAGCTTTCTTT. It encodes CASSPTRRSTEAFF.

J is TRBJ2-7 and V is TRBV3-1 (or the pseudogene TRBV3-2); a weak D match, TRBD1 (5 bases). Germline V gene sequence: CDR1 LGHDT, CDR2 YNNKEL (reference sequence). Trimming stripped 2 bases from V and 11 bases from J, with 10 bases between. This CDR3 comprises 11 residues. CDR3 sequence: CASSQSQGKYF. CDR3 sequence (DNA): TGTGCCAGCAGCCAAAGCCAGGGTAAGTACTTC.

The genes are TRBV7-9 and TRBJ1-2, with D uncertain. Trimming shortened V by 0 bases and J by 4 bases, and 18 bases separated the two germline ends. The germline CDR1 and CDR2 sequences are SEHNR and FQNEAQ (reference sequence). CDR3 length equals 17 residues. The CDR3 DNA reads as TGTGCCAGCAGCTTAGCGCCGGTATCGGGTCTCAGCTATGGCTACACCTTC. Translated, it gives CASSLAPVSGLSYGYTF.

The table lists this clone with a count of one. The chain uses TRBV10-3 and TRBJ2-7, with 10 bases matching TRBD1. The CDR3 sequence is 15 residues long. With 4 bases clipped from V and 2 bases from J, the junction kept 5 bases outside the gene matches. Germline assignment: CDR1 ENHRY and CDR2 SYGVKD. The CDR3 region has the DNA TGTGCCATCAGTGCCCCGGGACAGGGGACCTACGAGCAGTACTTC. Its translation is CAISAPGQGTYEQYF.

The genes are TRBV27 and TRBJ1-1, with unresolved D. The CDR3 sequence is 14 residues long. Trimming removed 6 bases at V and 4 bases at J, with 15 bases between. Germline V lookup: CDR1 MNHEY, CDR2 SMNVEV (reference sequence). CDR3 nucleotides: TGTGCCAGCAGCCCGGGTCCCCAAGGCACTGAAGCTTTCTTT. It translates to CASSPGPQGTEAFF.